The T cell receptor beta chain described here comes from a study of shared clonotypes between healthy human individuals. The wider study: For every donor, three CD4 naive, three CD4 memory, two CD8 naive and one CD8 memory plates were used. Study outcomes and limitations: Naive subsets generally exceeded memory subsets in estimated richness.

Naive CD8 populations comprised CD45RO-negative cells positively selected for CCR7, excluding terminally differentiated effector memory CD45RA+ cells. Only Caucasian adults living in Nashville, Tennessee served as donors. The CDR3 loop spans 17 amino acids. Per germline, CDR1 SGHTA and CDR2 FQGNSA. V shed 5 bases and J shed 5 bases, with 25 bases lying between them. Assay used: immunoSEQ multiplex PCR; TCRdb lists only in-frame clones, some missing. The sample has about 2,100,000 clones, under 95% seen once. This clone was recorded only once. Its specificity is unknown. Source material: naive CD8+ T cells from PBMCs. The V and J genes are TRBV7-2 and TRBJ2-7; a possible D gene is TRBD2 (7 bases). The source is a man younger than 35 in good health. Some clones in this sample may be carry-over from other donors' samples. CDR3 bases: TGTGCCAGCAGCCCTCCTTTTGGGAGCGGGACAACCCACGAGCAGTACTTC. Protein: CASSPPFGSGTTHEQYF.